This is a list of T cell receptor beta chains from one sample in a study of cytomegalovirus exposure and HLA in healthy donors. Sequencing was performed with immunoSEQ multiplex PCR; in TCRdb, only in-frame clones are kept and a portion is missing. Among about 190,000 clones listed, around 81% were seen once. Sequencing was performed on PBMCs. These receptors all stem from a woman aged 30 to 39 in good health and CMV-seronegative. CDR3s include the opening cysteine and the closing phenylalanine or tryptophan. Fields, in order: V gene, J gene, clone size, D gene, CDR3 protein, CDR3 DNA. A D gene is named only where the DNA matches it firmly. Size values are once, few and many counts, or a class for expanded clones, and some rows have none.

v_gene: TRBV7-2
j_gene: TRBJ2-1
abundance: -
d_gene: TRBD2
CDR3aa: CASSFKAGGGNEQFF
CDR3nt: TGTGCCAGCAGCTTTAAAGCGGGAGGTGGGAATGAGCAGTTCTTC

v_gene: TRBV4-3
j_gene: TRBJ1-6
abundance: -
d_gene: TRBD1
CDR3aa: CASSQQFQGDASLHF
CDR3nt: TGCGCCAGCAGCCAACAATTTCAGGGGGACGCGTCCCTCCACTTT

v_gene: TRBV9
j_gene: TRBJ1-1
abundance: -
d_gene: TRBD1
CDR3aa: CASSPGQGALLTEAFF
CDR3nt: TGTGCCAGCAGCCCAGGGCAGGGGGCGCTCCTCACTGAAGCTTTCTTT

v_gene: TRBV4-3
j_gene: TRBJ2-2
abundance: -
d_gene: TRBD2
CDR3aa: CASSQAQRLAGDHGELFF
CDR3nt: TGCGCCAGCAGCCAAGCGCAGAGACTAGCGGGAGATCACGGGGAGCTGTTTTTT

v_gene: TRBV6-1
j_gene: TRBJ1-5
abundance: -
d_gene: -
CDR3aa: CASSEQGNQPQHF
CDR3nt: TGTGCCAGCAGTGAACAGGGCAATCAGCCCCAGCATTTT

v_gene: TRBV5-4
j_gene: TRBJ1-3
abundance: -
d_gene: -
CDR3aa: CASSLDIGNTIYF
CDR3nt: TGTGCCAGCAGCTTGGACATTGGAAACACCATATATTTT

v_gene: TRBV4-3
j_gene: TRBJ2-1
abundance: -
d_gene: TRBD2
CDR3aa: CASSQASGGRNEQFF
CDR3nt: TGCGCCAGCAGCCAAGCTAGCGGGGGCCGGAATGAGCAGTTCTTC

v_gene: TRBV10-3
j_gene: TRBJ1-5
abundance: -
d_gene: -
CDR3aa: CAISDGEAQPQHF
CDR3nt: TGTGCCATCAGCGACGGGGAGGCTCAGCCCCAGCATTTT

v_gene: TRBV28
j_gene: TRBJ1-2
abundance: -
d_gene: TRBD1
CDR3aa: CASSLDRVRYYGYTF
CDR3nt: TGTGCCAGCAGTTTGGACAGGGTGCGCTATTATGGCTACACCTTC

v_gene: TRBV7-9
j_gene: TRBJ2-3
abundance: -
d_gene: -
CDR3aa: CASSLGGPTDTQYF
CDR3nt: TGTGCCAGCAGCTTAGGAGGCCCCACAGATACGCAGTATTTT

v_gene: TRBV6-5
j_gene: TRBJ2-2
abundance: -
d_gene: -
CDR3aa: CASSYRPGVGAGELFF
CDR3nt: TGTGCCAGCAGTTACAGACCGGGGGTTGGGGCCGGGGAGCTGTTTTTT

v_gene: TRBV29-1
j_gene: TRBJ2-1
abundance: -
d_gene: -
CDR3aa: CSARTPYYNEQFF
CDR3nt: TGCAGCGCCCGGACTCCATACTACAATGAGCAGTTCTTC

v_gene: TRBV11-2
j_gene: TRBJ2-2
abundance: -
d_gene: TRBD1
CDR3aa: CASSSRDRDTGELFF
CDR3nt: TGTGCCAGCAGCTCCCGGGACAGGGACACCGGGGAGCTGTTTTTT

v_gene: TRBV4-1
j_gene: TRBJ1-1
abundance: once
d_gene: -
CDR3aa: CASSYLGAAAEEAFF
CDR3nt: TGCGCCAGCAGCTACCTTGGGGCGGCGGCCGAAGAAGCTTTCTTT

v_gene: TRBV5-4
j_gene: TRBJ2-7
abundance: -
d_gene: TRBD2
CDR3aa: CASSLRLAGDDEQYF
CDR3nt: TGTGCCAGCAGCTTGCGACTAGCGGGAGATGACGAGCAGTACTTC

v_gene: TRBV5-8
j_gene: TRBJ2-2
abundance: -
d_gene: TRBD1
CDR3aa: CASSAGTGVIGELFF
CDR3nt: TGTGCCAGCAGCGCCGGGACAGGGGTGATCGGGGAGCTGTTTTTT

v_gene: TRBV20-1
j_gene: TRBJ2-7
abundance: -
d_gene: TRBD2
CDR3aa: CSPKRGYEQYF
CDR3nt: TGCAGCCCCAAGCGGGGGTACGAGCAGTACTTC

v_gene: TRBV10-1
j_gene: TRBJ2-3
abundance: -
d_gene: -
CDR3aa: CASSESRFLGEGTDTQYF
CDR3nt: TGCGCCAGCAGTGAGTCCCGTTTTCTAGGGGAGGGCACAGATACGCAGTATTTT

v_gene: TRBV5-4
j_gene: TRBJ2-1
abundance: -
d_gene: -
CDR3aa: CASSFSPRKSYNEQFF
CDR3nt: TGCGCCAGCAGCTTTTCCCCGCGTAAGTCCTACAATGAGCAGTTCTTC

v_gene: TRBV9
j_gene: TRBJ2-3
abundance: -
d_gene: TRBD1
CDR3aa: CASSAEGATDTQYF
CDR3nt: TGTGCCAGCAGTGCCGAGGGGGCCACAGATACGCAGTATTTT

v_gene: TRBV10-3
j_gene: TRBJ1-2
abundance: once
d_gene: -
CDR3aa: CAISELTMNYGYTF
CDR3nt: TGTGCCATCAGTGAGTTAACAATGAACTATGGCTACACCTTC

v_gene: TRBV2
j_gene: TRBJ2-2
abundance: -
d_gene: TRBD1
CDR3aa: CASSRDSSNTGELFF
CDR3nt: TGTGCCAGCAGTCGGGACAGCTCGAACACCGGGGAGCTGTTTTTT

v_gene: TRBV30
j_gene: TRBJ2-3
abundance: -
d_gene: -
CDR3aa: CAWTLSGTDTQYF
CDR3nt: TGTGCCTGGACGCTTTCCGGGACAGATACGCAGTATTTT

v_gene: TRBV18
j_gene: TRBJ2-7
abundance: -
d_gene: TRBD1
CDR3aa: CASSLQGRQYF
CDR3nt: TGTGCCAGCTCATTACAGGGGCGGCAGTACTTC

v_gene: TRBV27
j_gene: TRBJ2-6
abundance: -
d_gene: TRBD2
CDR3aa: CASSLSGRGGSGANGLTF
CDR3nt: TGTGCCAGCAGTTTATCAGGGCGGGGGGGATCTGGGGCCAACGGCCTGACTTTC

v_gene: TRBV9
j_gene: TRBJ1-5
abundance: few
d_gene: -
CDR3aa: CASSPDDRRNQPQHF
CDR3nt: TGTGCCAGCAGCCCAGACGACAGGAGGAATCAGCCCCAGCATTTT

v_gene: TRBV7-9
j_gene: TRBJ2-7
abundance: -
d_gene: TRBD1
CDR3aa: CSSSLDRDEQYF
CDR3nt: TGTTCCAGCAGCTTAGACAGGGACGAGCAGTACTTC

v_gene: TRBV2
j_gene: TRBJ1-1
abundance: few
d_gene: TRBD1
CDR3aa: CASSRQGAAGNTEAFF
CDR3nt: TGTGCCAGCAGTCGACAGGGGGCAGCGGGGAACACTGAAGCTTTCTTT

v_gene: TRBV12-5
j_gene: TRBJ2-5
abundance: -
d_gene: TRBD1
CDR3aa: CASGLEDREETQYF
CDR3nt: TGTGCTAGTGGTTTGGAGGACAGGGAAGAGACCCAGTACTTC

v_gene: TRBV5-1
j_gene: TRBJ2-5
abundance: -
d_gene: TRBD2
CDR3aa: CASSFGGLAGGLQETQYF
CDR3nt: TGCGCCAGCAGCTTCGGGGGACTAGCGGGGGGGCTTCAAGAGACCCAGTACTTC

v_gene: TRBV5-4
j_gene: TRBJ2-1
abundance: -
d_gene: -
CDR3aa: CASSDRRGANEQFF
CDR3nt: TGTGCCAGCAGCGACCGCAGGGGGGCCAATGAGCAGTTCTTC

v_gene: TRBV28
j_gene: TRBJ1-1
abundance: -
d_gene: TRBD1
CDR3aa: CASSLQQGANTEAFF
CDR3nt: TGTGCCAGCAGTTTACAACAGGGGGCGAACACTGAAGCTTTCTTT

v_gene: TRBV10-3
j_gene: TRBJ2-3
abundance: -
d_gene: -
CDR3aa: CAIRGTELPSTQYF
CDR3nt: TGTGCCATCCGCGGGACAGAGCTACCCAGTACGCAGTATTTT

v_gene: TRBV14
j_gene: TRBJ2-7
abundance: -
d_gene: TRBD2
CDR3aa: CASSLLAGGYYEQYF
CDR3nt: TGTGCCAGCAGCCTACTAGCGGGAGGGTATTACGAGCAGTACTTC

v_gene: TRBV28
j_gene: TRBJ1-2
abundance: -
d_gene: -
CDR3aa: CASSLFGGINYGYTF
CDR3nt: TGTGCCAGCAGTTTATTTGGGGGGATAAACTATGGCTACACCTTC

v_gene: TRBV4-3
j_gene: TRBJ2-7
abundance: -
d_gene: TRBD1
CDR3aa: CASSPGQGAFSYEQYF
CDR3nt: TGCGCCAGCAGCCCAGGACAGGGGGCTTTCTCCTACGAGCAGTACTTC

v_gene: TRBV7-9
j_gene: TRBJ1-2
abundance: -
d_gene: TRBD1
CDR3aa: CASSLSDRGSYGYTF
CDR3nt: TGTGCCAGCAGCCTCTCTGACAGGGGCTCCTATGGCTACACCTTC

v_gene: TRBV5-6
j_gene: TRBJ2-7
abundance: -
d_gene: TRBD2
CDR3aa: CASSLVKGGRDYEQYF
CDR3nt: TGTGCCAGCAGCTTGGTCAAGGGCGGGAGGGACTACGAGCAGTACTTC

v_gene: TRBV15
j_gene: TRBJ2-7
abundance: -
d_gene: -
CDR3aa: CATSAAEREQYF
CDR3nt: TGTGCCACCAGCGCCGCGGAGCGCGAGCAGTACTTC

v_gene: TRBV5-6
j_gene: TRBJ2-4
abundance: -
d_gene: -
CDR3aa: CASSLGPKGKNIQYF
CDR3nt: TGTGCCAGCAGCTTGGGACCCAAGGGGAAAAACATTCAGTACTTC